One and the same sample provided the 26 T cell receptor beta chains below, sequenced in a study of CD8 T cells in ankylosing spondylitis. TCRdb ran MiXCR on the 5' RACE reads and lists one entry per CDR3 protein. This sample carries 200,000 to 250,000 distinct CDR3 sequences, around 25% of them seen once, and the ten largest clones take 5% to 7.5%. The sample comprised blood, either unsorted or a sorted T cell fraction (not recorded which). The receptors were sampled from a male donor with ankylosing spondylitis or in good health (not recorded which).

This clonotype showed up just a few times. V gene TRBV5-1 combines with J gene TRBJ2-5, with TRBD1 matching over 7 bases. CDR1 and CDR2 from the germline V gene are SGHRS and YFSETQ. The length of the CDR3 is 14 residues. V lost 2 bases to trimming and J lost 2 bases; unmatched junction nucleotides: 3. The CDR3 loop reads CASSFNRGQETQYF. CDR3 coding DNA: TGCGCCAGCAGCTTCAACAGGGGACAAGAGACCCAGTACTTC.

The table lists this clonotype with a count of one. This sequence joins TRBV20-1 and TRBJ2-5; no definite D call. Germline CDR1 DFQATT, CDR2 SNEGSKA (reference sequence). V was shortened by 1 base and J by 2 bases, with 8 bases between the two germline ends. This CDR3 contains 13 residues. This CDR3 reads CSARGPAQETQYF. The CDR3 DNA reads as TGCAGTGCTAGAGGCCCAGCTCAAGAGACCCAGTACTTC.

This clonotype was observed a few times. The rearrangement joins TRBV7-2 to TRBJ2-2, with D possibly matching TRBD1 (6 bases). Germline CDR1 is SGHTA and CDR2 is FQGNSA. The ends were cut back, 5 bases at V and 6 bases at J, with 16 bases in the middle. CDR3 length: 15 amino acids. CDR3 sequence (DNA): TGTGCCAGCAGCCCATATTTTACAGGGTCCGGGGAGCTGTTTTTT. Protein sequence: CASSPYFTGSGELFF.

This clonotype was recorded many times. The V call is TRBV20-1, the J call TRBJ1-2; D is unclear. The germline V and J ends were trimmed by 1 base and 6 bases, with 15 bases remaining between them. Germline V gives CDR1 DFQATT, CDR2 SNEGSKA (reference sequence). This CDR3 spans 14 amino acids. The CDR3 nucleotides read TGCAGTGCTAGAGTAGGGAACCTTCTCGATGGCTACACCTTC. It translates to CSARVGNLLDGYTF.

This clonotype was observed at least ten times. The chain is built from TRBV11-1 and TRBJ2-7; D is ambiguous. Germline loops: CDR1 SGHAT, CDR2 FQDESV (reference sequence). This CDR3 spans 12 amino acids. With 3 bases removed from V and 6 bases from J, the gap between germline ends came to 9 bases. The CDR3 region has the DNA TGTGCCAGCAGCTTCCAGGCTCGCGAGCAGTACTTC. Translation gives CASSFQAREQYF.

This clonotype was seen a handful of times. V usage is TRBV4-2 and J usage is TRBJ1-5; D is undetermined. The ends were cut back, 0 bases at V and 2 bases at J, with 17 bases in the middle. In germline, CDR1 is LGHNA, CDR2 YNFKEQ. The CDR3 totals 18 residues. The CDR3 sequence: CASSQDLLRPGGNQPQHF. CDR3 in DNA: TGTGCCAGCAGCCAAGATCTTCTCCGCCCCGGGGGCAATCAGCCCCAGCATTTT.

The count of this clonotype is one. The J gene is TRBJ2-1, the V gene TRBV5-1, with 12 bases aligning to TRBD2. V was pared by 5 bases and J by 6 bases, with 6 bases of the junction left unmatched. CDR3 size: 15 residues. The germline CDR1 and CDR2 sequences are SGHRS and YFSETQ. For the CDR3, the DNA is TGCGCCAGCAGTCCGCTAGCGGGAGGGCCCAATGAGCAGTTCTTC. Residues: CASSPLAGGPNEQFF.

This clonotype was seen at least ten times. The chain links TRBV20-1 to TRBJ2-3; 7 nucleotides line up with TRBD2. The CDR3 is 16 amino acids. Unmatched junction bases numbered 16, after V lost 6 bases and J lost 4 bases. Germline CDR1 reads DFQATT; CDR2 reads SNEGSKA (reference sequence). CDR3 protein: CSAPPQAGSDPDTQYF. DNA for the CDR3: TGCAGTGCCCCACCCCAAGCGGGATCTGATCCAGATACGCAGTATTTT.

The gene calls are TRBV6-4 and TRBJ2-7; 10 bases map to TRBD2. There are 15 residues in the CDR3. Germline lookup yields CDR1 MRHNA and CDR2 SNTAGT. After removal of 10 bases from V and 5 bases from J, the junction contained 14 bases not matched to a gene. Here the CDR3 reads CATEPLAGVLNEQYF. CDR3 sequence (DNA): TGTGCCACCGAACCCCTAGCGGGAGTATTGAACGAGCAGTACTTC.

This clonotype was seen many times. The chain couples TRBV9 to TRBJ1-4; D call uncertain. Trimming shortened V by 0 bases and J by 3 bases, and 9 bases separated the two germline ends. The CDR3 is made up of 15 amino acids. Germline CDR1 and CDR2: SGDLS and YYNGEE. CDR3 residues: CASSVGWQANEKLFF. The CDR3 DNA follows: TGTGCCAGCAGCGTAGGCTGGCAGGCTAATGAAAAACTGTTTTTT. Using reference TRBV9 and TRBJ1-4 for the parts outside the CDR3, the full variable domain is DSGVTQTPKHLITATGQRVTLRCSPRSGDLSVYWYQQSLDQGLQFLIQYYNGEERAKGNILERFSAQQFPDLHSELNLSSLELGDSALYFCASSVGWQANEKLFFGSGTQLSVL.

This clonotype occurred many times. CDR3 loop: CASSSPGHSYNEQFF. In nucleotides, the CDR3 is TGTGCCAGCAGTTCACCGGGACACTCCTACAATGAGCAGTTCTTC. The rearrangement links TRBV12-3 or TRBV12-4 to TRBJ2-1; D possibly corresponds to TRBD1 (6 bases). V lost 4 bases to trimming and J lost 0 bases, with 10 bases between them. This CDR3 spans 15 amino acids.

A few counts support this clonotype. The chain carries TRBV29-1 and TRBJ2-3, with D perhaps matching TRBD1 (7 bases). This CDR3 has 14 residues. From germline, CDR1 is SQVTM and CDR2 ANQGSEA. Deletions cut 1 base from V and 2 bases from J, with 10 bases between. The CDR3 sequence: CSVEGRGHTDTQYF. Written as DNA, the CDR3 is TGCAGCGTTGAAGGGAGGGGGCACACAGATACGCAGTATTTT.

This clonotype was seen many times. The gene calls are TRBV7-2 and TRBJ2-3; 10 positions agree with TRBD2. Trimming cost V 3 bases and J 6 bases; bases outside gene matches: 9. Germline V gene data show CDR1 as SGHTA and CDR2 as FQGNSA. CDR3 size: 16 residues. CDR3 amino acids: CASSFGIAGGWDTQYF. The CDR3 region has the DNA TGTGCCAGCAGCTTCGGGATAGCGGGAGGTTGGGATACGCAGTATTTT. The full variable domain, its missing parts supplied by reference TRBV7-2 and TRBJ2-3, is GAGVSQSPSNKVTEKGKDVELRCDPISGHTALYWYRQSLGQGLEFLIYFQGNSAPDKSGLPSDRFSAERTGGSVSTLTIQRTQQEDSAVYLCASSFGIAGGWDTQYFGPGTRLTVL.

This clonotype was recorded a few times. The chain recombines TRBV6-1 with TRBJ1-1; 7 bases align to TRBD1. There are 17 residues in the CDR3. CDR1 and CDR2 from the germline V gene are MNHNS and SASEGT. Germline trimming cut 8 bases from V and 1 base from J; bases unmatched to any gene: 16. The CDR3 loop reads CASRRQGVVGSNTEAFF. The CDR3 nucleotides read TGTGCCAGCCGCCGTCAGGGGGTTGTTGGTTCGAACACTGAAGCTTTCTTT.

CDR3 coding DNA: TGTGCCAGCAGCAAAGTCCCGGGGAGGGGGGTCTACGAGCAGTACTTC. This gives the protein CASSKVPGRGVYEQYF. V is TRBV21-1 and J is TRBJ2-7; the tabulated D call, TRBD1, remains unverified against the DNA. TRBV21-1 is shown as a pseudogene. The CDR3 contains 16 residues.

There are many counts of this clonotype. The chain joins TRBV5-1 to TRBJ1-2; TRBD1 aligns across 12 bases. With 3 bases clipped from V and 8 bases from J, the junction kept 5 bases outside the gene matches. Germline-derived CDR1 and CDR2 are SGHRS and YFSETQ. This CDR3 is built from 14 residues. The CDR3 sequence: CASSSGQGAGGYTF. The CDR3, as DNA: TGCGCCAGCAGCTCGGGACAGGGGGCAGGCGGCTACACCTTC.

The sample holds many counts of this clonotype. The chain links TRBV3-1 to TRBJ2-7; TRBD2 matches 7 bases. This CDR3 is built from 15 residues. The junction had 9 bases not matched to a gene; V was cut back by 6 bases and J by 1 base. Germline assignment: CDR1 LGHDT and CDR2 YNNKEL (reference sequence). CDR3 loop: CASRSSGEISYEQYF. The CDR3 DNA reads as TGTGCCAGCAGATCTAGCGGAGAAATATCCTACGAGCAGTACTTC.

This clonotype has ten or more counts. The chain uses TRBV27 and TRBJ2-1; 10 bases map to TRBD1. Per germline, CDR1 MNHEY and CDR2 SMNVEV (reference sequence). The CDR3 has 15 amino acids. With V trimmed by 6 bases and J by 9 bases, 11 bases remained unmatched. The CDR3 coding sequence is TGTGCCAGCAGCCCCGGGACAGGGGTTCAATCTGAGCAGTTCTTC. This codes for CASSPGTGVQSEQFF.

This clonotype was observed once. This is likely a read error, given that the CDR3 carries no conserved phenylalanine or tryptophan at its end. This sequence joins TRBV29-1 and TRBJ2-5; D assignment may be TRBD1 or TRBD2 (6 bases each). The germline CDR1 and CDR2 sequences are SQVTM and ANQGSEA. The CDR3 spans 14 residues. This CDR3 reads CNVTVGGYQETQYS. The CDR3 DNA is TGCAACGTTACGGTAGGGGGGTACCAAGAGACCCAGTACTCC.

This clonotype showed up many times. The gene calls are TRBV6-2 or TRBV6-3 and TRBJ2-5; D unclear. The CDR3 length is 13 residues. Germline CDR1 MNHEY, CDR2 SVGEGT. Trimming removed 5 bases from V and 1 base from J, with 8 bases in between. The CDR3 sequence is CASSGNSQETQYF. The CDR3 nucleotides read TGTGCCAGCAGTGGCAACAGCCAAGAGACCCAGTACTTC.

The CDR3 DNA reads as TGTGCCAGCAGCTCGGGACAGCTTTCCTACAATGAGCAGTTCTTC. As protein: CASSSGQLSYNEQFF. This chain uses TRBV6-1 with TRBJ2-1; TRBD1 agrees at 7 bases. The CDR3 is 15 residues long. Germline V gene sequence: CDR1 MNHNS, CDR2 SASEGT. V lost 6 bases and J lost 1; bases outside the gene matches: 6.

V usage is TRBV6-5 and J usage is TRBJ1-1; 9 bases align to TRBD1. Germline CDR1 MNHEY, CDR2 SVGAGI. The CDR3 sequence is 15 residues long. Unmatched junction bases numbered 4, after V lost 0 bases and J lost 5 bases. The CDR3 loop reads CASSYSYRGLTEAFF. The CDR3 DNA sequence: TGTGCCAGCAGTTACTCTTACAGGGGGCTAACTGAAGCTTTCTTT.

The chain links TRBV3-1 to TRBJ2-1; D tentatively reads TRBD1 or TRBD2 (5 bases each). Germline V gene lookup returns CDR1 LGHDT and CDR2 YNNKEL (reference sequence). The CDR3 contains 16 residues. Trimming removed 2 bases at V and 7 bases at J, with 18 bases between. CDR3 DNA sequence: TGTGCCAGCAGCCAATACCGGGACCGGACGTGGAATGAGCAGTTCTTC. The encoded protein is CASSQYRDRTWNEQFF.

This clonotype was seen many times. The gene calls are TRBV3-1 and TRBJ1-1; tentatively, D is TRBD1 (5 bases). CDR3 length: 14 amino acids. The V and J ends lost 1 base and 3 bases respectively, with 9 bases between them. Germline-derived CDR1 and CDR2 are LGHDT and YNNKEL (reference sequence). Written as DNA, the CDR3 is TGTGCCAGCAGCCAAGGGGCAGGGCACACTGAAGCTTTCTTT. Translation gives CASSQGAGHTEAFF.

A remark on this clonotype: The junction departs from germline at one end; a sequencing error may be responsible. V and J are TRBV29-1 and TRBJ2-5; 8 nucleotides align to TRBD1. Germline values: CDR1 SQVTM, CDR2 ANQGSEA. The CDR3 is made up of 13 amino acids. This CDR3 is CSVEENRGETRYF. In nucleotides, the CDR3 is TGCAGCGTTGAAGAAAACAGGGGGGAGACCCGGTACTTC.

There are a few counts of this clonotype. The rearrangement links TRBV6-1 to TRBJ1-3; D remains ambiguous. CDR1 and CDR2 (germline): MNHNS, SASEGT. The CDR3 sequence is 14 residues long. The V end was cut by 2 bases, the J end by 2 bases, with 7 bases between. CDR3 coding DNA: TGTGCCAGCAGTGAACGGAGGGCTGGAAACACCATATATTTT. This codes for CASSERRAGNTIYF.